This T cell receptor (beta chain) derives from a study of blood T cell repertoires in COVID-19. The overall study: Acute and convalescent COVID-19 specimens originated in the United States, Italy and Spain. T cells, B-cell-depleted T cells, or PBMCs supplied cDNA or gDNA.

J lost 5 bases, V lost 4 bases, and 9 bases had no gene match. Germline CDR1 MNHEY, CDR2 SMNVEV (reference sequence). There are 16 residues in the CDR3. Authors' analysis steps: Counts of nucleated cells, estimated from reference gene primer amplification, were obtained. Measured with immunoSEQ multiplex PCR; TCRdb has only the in-frame clones, and not every one. V and J calls and clone size are as listed in that table; D and trimming were resolved from the DNA. The sample yields tens of thousands of clones, around 85% seen once. This clonotype was sampled from a human donor with acute or convalescent COVID-19. The donor label of this sample is uncertain. V gene TRBV27 combines with J gene TRBJ2-1, with 9 bases that match TRBD1. Material: peripheral blood. CDR3 DNA: TGTGCCAGCAGTTCTCATCTCCGGGACAGGGACAATGAGCAGTTCTTC. Translation: CASSSHLRDRDNEQFF.